The clone carrying this T cell receptor (beta chain) was seen a few times. The target antigen is unknown. Genomic DNA served as template for TCR beta VDJ and CDR3 profiling. TCRdb itself ran the reads through MiXCR, one entry per CDR3 protein. The repertoire holds about 150,000 distinct CDR3 sequences, less than 50% seen once, with about 30% in the top ten. The data were obtained in a study of CD8+CD57+ T cells in acquired aplastic anemia. Germline V lookup: CDR1 LNHNV, CDR2 YYDKDF (reference sequence). The CDR3 has 15 residues. With 0 bases removed from V and 5 bases from J, the gap between germline ends came to 13 bases. General study findings and limits: Patients and controls were found to share approximately 31 CD8+ CDR3 sequences.

Patients sequenced had flow cytometry evidence of CD8+CD57+ cell expansion. Sequencing was done on a sample of sorted CD4+, CD8+, or CD8+CD57+ T cells (not recorded which) from PBMCs. This receptor was taken from a human donor with aplastic anemia. The V gene is TRBV15, the J gene TRBJ2-5; D tentatively fits TRBD1 or TRBD2 (7 bases each). The CDR3 loop reads CATSRDQGGYETQYF. In nucleotides, the CDR3 is TGTGCCACCAGCAGAGATCAGGGGGGGTACGAGACCCAGTACTTC.